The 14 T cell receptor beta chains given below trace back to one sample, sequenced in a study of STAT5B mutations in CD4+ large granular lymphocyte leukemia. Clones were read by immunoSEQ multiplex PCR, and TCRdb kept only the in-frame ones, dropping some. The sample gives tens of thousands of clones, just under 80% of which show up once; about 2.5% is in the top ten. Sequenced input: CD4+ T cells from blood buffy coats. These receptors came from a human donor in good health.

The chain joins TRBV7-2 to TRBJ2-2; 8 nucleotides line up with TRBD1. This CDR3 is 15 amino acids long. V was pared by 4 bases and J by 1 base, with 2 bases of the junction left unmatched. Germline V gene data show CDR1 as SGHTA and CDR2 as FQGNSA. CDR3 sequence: CASSSGTGNTGELFF. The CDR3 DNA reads TGTGCCAGCAGCTCGGGGACAGGGAACACCGGGGAGCTGTTTTTT. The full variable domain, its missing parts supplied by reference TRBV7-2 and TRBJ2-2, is GAGVSQSPSNKVTEKGKDVELRCDPISGHTALYWYRQSLGQGLEFLIYFQGNSAPDKSGLPSDRFSAERTGGSVSTLTIQRTQQEDSAVYLCASSSGTGNTGELFFGEGSRLTVL.

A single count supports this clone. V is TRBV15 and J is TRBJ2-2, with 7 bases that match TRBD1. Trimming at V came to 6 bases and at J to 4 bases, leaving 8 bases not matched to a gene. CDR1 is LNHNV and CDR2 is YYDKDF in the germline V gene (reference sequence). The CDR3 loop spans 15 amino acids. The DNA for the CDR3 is TGTGCCACCAGTGACAGGGAATTGGGCACCGGGGAGCTGTTTTTT. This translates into CATSDRELGTGELFF.

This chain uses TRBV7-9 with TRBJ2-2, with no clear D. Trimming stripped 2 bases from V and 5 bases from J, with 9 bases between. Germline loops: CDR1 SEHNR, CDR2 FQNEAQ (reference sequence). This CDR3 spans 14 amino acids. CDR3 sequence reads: CASSLSVLTGELFF. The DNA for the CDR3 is TGTGCCAGCAGCTTATCAGTCCTAACCGGGGAGCTGTTTTTT.

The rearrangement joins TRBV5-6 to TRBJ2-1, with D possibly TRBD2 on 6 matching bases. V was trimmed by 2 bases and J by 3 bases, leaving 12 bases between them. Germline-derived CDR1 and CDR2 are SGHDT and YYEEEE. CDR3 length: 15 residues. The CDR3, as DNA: TGTGCCAGCAGCTTAAGCGGGTTGCACTACAATGAGCAGTTCTTC. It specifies CASSLSGLHYNEQFF.

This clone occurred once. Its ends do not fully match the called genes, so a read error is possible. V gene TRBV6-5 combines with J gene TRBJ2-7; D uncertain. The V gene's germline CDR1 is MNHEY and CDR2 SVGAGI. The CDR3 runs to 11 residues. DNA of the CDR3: TGTGCCAGCAGTTACTCCTCCGAGCAGTACTTC. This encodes CASSYSSEQYF.

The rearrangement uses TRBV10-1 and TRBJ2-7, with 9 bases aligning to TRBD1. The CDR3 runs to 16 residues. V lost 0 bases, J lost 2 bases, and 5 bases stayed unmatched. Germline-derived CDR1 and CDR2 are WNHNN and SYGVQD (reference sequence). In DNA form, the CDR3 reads TGCGCCAGCAGTGAGTCCCGGGACAGGGCTCCCTACGAGCAGTACTTC. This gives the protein CASSESRDRAPYEQYF.

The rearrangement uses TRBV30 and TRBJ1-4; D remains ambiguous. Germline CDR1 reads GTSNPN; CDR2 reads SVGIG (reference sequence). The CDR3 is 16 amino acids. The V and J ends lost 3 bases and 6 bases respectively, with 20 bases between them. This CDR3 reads CAWRSAVSGNHEKLFF. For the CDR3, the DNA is TGTGCCTGGAGGTCTGCTGTGTCGGGGAACCATGAAAAACTGTTTTTT.

The CDR3 sequence is CASSFSQTTSTDTQYF. CDR3 sequence (DNA): TGTGCCAGCTCATTTTCCCAGACTACTAGCACAGATACGCAGTATTTT. The chain combines TRBV18 with TRBJ2-3, with D maybe TRBD2 (5 bases). This CDR3 comprises 16 residues. Germline V gene data show CDR1 as KGHSH and CDR2 as LQKENI. V shed 5 bases and J shed 0 bases, with 15 bases lying between them.

The CDR3 loop is CASSSSGGPRVEQYF. CDR3 DNA: TGTGCCAGCAGTTCCTCAGGGGGCCCTCGGGTCGAGCAGTACTTC. V usage is TRBV6-6 and J usage is TRBJ2-7, with 8 bases aligning to TRBD1. Germline V gives CDR1 MNHNY, CDR2 SVGAGI (reference sequence). The CDR3 consists of 15 residues. Trimming at V came to 4 bases and at J to 6 bases, leaving 11 bases not matched to a gene.

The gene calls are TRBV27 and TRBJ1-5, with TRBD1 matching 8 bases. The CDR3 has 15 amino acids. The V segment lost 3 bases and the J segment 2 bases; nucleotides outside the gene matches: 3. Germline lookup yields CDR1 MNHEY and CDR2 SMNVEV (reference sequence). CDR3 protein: CASSFQGAGNQPQHF. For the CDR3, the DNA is TGTGCCAGCAGTTTCCAGGGGGCTGGCAATCAGCCCCAGCATTTT.

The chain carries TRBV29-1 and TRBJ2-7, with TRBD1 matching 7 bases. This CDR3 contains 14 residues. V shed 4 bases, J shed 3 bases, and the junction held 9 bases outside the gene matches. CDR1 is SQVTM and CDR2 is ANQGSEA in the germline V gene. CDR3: CSVGPRGYIYEQYF. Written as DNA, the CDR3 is TGCAGCGTTGGTCCCAGGGGGTACATCTACGAGCAGTACTTC.

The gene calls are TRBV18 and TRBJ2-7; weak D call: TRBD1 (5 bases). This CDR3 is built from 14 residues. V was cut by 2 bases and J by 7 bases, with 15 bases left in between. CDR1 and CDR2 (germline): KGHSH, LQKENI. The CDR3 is CASSPSQALGEQYF. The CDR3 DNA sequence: TGTGCCAGCTCACCATCACAGGCATTAGGAGAGCAGTACTTC.

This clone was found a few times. CDR3 in amino acids: CASSKDSLSYEQYF. The CDR3 bases are TGCGCCAGCAGCAAGGACAGCCTCTCCTACGAGCAGTACTTC. The J gene is TRBJ2-7, the V gene TRBV5-1; a possible D gene is TRBD1 (6 bases). Between the trimmed V and J ends, which lost 4 bases and 0 bases, there was a span of 11 bases. Germline V lookup: CDR1 SGHRS, CDR2 YFSETQ. The CDR3 is made up of 14 amino acids. The complete variable domain, with remaining parts taken from reference TRBV5-1 and TRBJ2-7, reads KAGVTQTPRYLIKTRGQQVTLSCSPISGHRSVSWYQQTPGQGLQFLFEYFSETQRNKGNFPGRFSGRQFSNSRSEMNVSTLELGDSALYLCASSKDSLSYEQYFGPGTRLTVT.

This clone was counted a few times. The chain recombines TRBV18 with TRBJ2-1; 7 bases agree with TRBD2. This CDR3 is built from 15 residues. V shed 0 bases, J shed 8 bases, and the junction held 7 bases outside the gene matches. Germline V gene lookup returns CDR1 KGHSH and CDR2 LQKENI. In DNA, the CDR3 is TGTGCCAGCTCACCACCGACTAGCCAGGGAGATGAGCAGTTCTTC. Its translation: CASSPPTSQGDEQFF.